This T cell receptor beta chain was sequenced during a study of control samples from healthy donors and cancer patients. The CDR3 is 18 residues long. V shed 0 bases, J shed 3 bases, and the junction held 11 bases outside the gene matches. The germline CDR1 and CDR2 sequences are LGHDT and YNNKEL (reference sequence). The assay was immunoSEQ multiplex PCR, and TCRdb's table has in-frame clones only and misses some. The profile shows 100,000 to 150,000 clones, around nine tenths of them singletons. This chain joins TRBV3-1 (or the pseudogene TRBV3-2) and TRBJ2-3; TRBD2 aligns across 8 bases. Material for sequencing was blood. This clonotype was sampled from a man aged 40-49 years in good health. CDR3: CASSQEWRGVEVTDTQYF. Here the CDR3 DNA reads TGTGCCAGCAGCCAAGAATGGCGGGGGGTCGAAGTGACAGATACGCAGTATTTT.